The rows below give T cell receptor beta chains drawn from one sample of a study of T-cell reconstitution after alpha-beta-depleted transplantation in children. TCRdb re-called the PCR reads with MiXCR, one entry per CDR3 protein. The data show about 610,000 distinct CDR3 sequences, roughly a tenth seen once. The sample in question was PBMCs from the stem cell graft donor, obtained from the stem cell graft. The receptors here all came from a human donor who donated a stem cell graft to a child with acute myeloid leukemia. Both conserved end residues are part of each CDR3. D genes are given only for firm matches. Not every row has a clone size; where given, it reads once, few, many or a size class.

CDR3aa: CASSFPPGQGYEQYF
CDR3nt: TGTGCCAGCAGTTTCCCTCCGGGACAGGGCTACGAGCAGTACTTC
v_gene: TRBV28
abundance: few
d_gene: TRBD1
j_gene: TRBJ2-7

CDR3aa: CSARETGLEPTGELFF
CDR3nt: TGCAGTGCTAGAGAGACGGGACTAGAGCCCACCGGGGAGCTGTTTTTT
v_gene: TRBV20-1
abundance: -
d_gene: TRBD2
j_gene: TRBJ2-2

CDR3aa: CASSLWTSGASTDTQYF
CDR3nt: TGTGCCAGCTCACTTTGGACTAGCGGGGCTAGCACAGATACGCAGTATTTT
v_gene: TRBV18
abundance: few
d_gene: TRBD2
j_gene: TRBJ2-3

CDR3aa: CASSAEGTFRQETQYF
CDR3nt: TGTGCCAGCAGCGCAGAAGGGACATTTAGACAAGAGACCCAGTACTTC
v_gene: TRBV21-1
abundance: few
d_gene: -
j_gene: TRBJ2-5

CDR3aa: CASSLFRGRKADTQYF
CDR3nt: TGTGCCAGCAGCTTATTCAGGGGGCGAAAGGCAGATACGCAGTATTTT
v_gene: TRBV7-2
abundance: many
d_gene: TRBD1
j_gene: TRBJ2-3

CDR3aa: CSARDRVGANVLTF
CDR3nt: TGCAGTGCTAGAGACAGGGTTGGGGCCAACGTCCTGACTTTC
v_gene: TRBV20-1
abundance: many
d_gene: -
j_gene: TRBJ2-6

CDR3aa: CASSSLTSGPLSSYNEQFF
CDR3nt: TGTGCCAGCAGTTCCCTGACTAGTGGACCTCTTAGCTCCTACAATGAGCAGTTCTTC
v_gene: TRBV28
abundance: many
d_gene: -
j_gene: TRBJ2-1

CDR3aa: CASSWGTSGSMVTGELFF
CDR3nt: TGTGCCAGCAGTTGGGGGACTAGCGGGAGTATGGTCACCGGGGAGCTGTTTTTT
v_gene: TRBV12-3/TRBV12-4
abundance: few
d_gene: TRBD2
j_gene: TRBJ2-2

CDR3aa: CSALSAYEQYF
CDR3nt: TGCAGCGCGTTGTCCGCCTACGAGCAGTACTTC
v_gene: TRBV29-1
abundance: -
d_gene: -
j_gene: TRBJ2-7

CDR3aa: CSARGPGTGGEQYF
CDR3nt: TGCAGTGCTAGAGGTCCCGGGACGGGCGGCGAGCAGTACTTC
v_gene: TRBV20-1
abundance: -
d_gene: -
j_gene: TRBJ2-7

CDR3aa: CASSLYVPGLAGAYEQYF
CDR3nt: TGTGCCAGCAGTTTATACGTCCCGGGACTAGCGGGAGCGTACGAGCAGTACTTC
v_gene: TRBV28
abundance: -
d_gene: TRBD2
j_gene: TRBJ2-7

CDR3aa: CASAMRTSGANVLTF
CDR3nt: TGTGCCAGCGCTATGCGGACCTCTGGGGCCAACGTCCTGACTTTC
v_gene: TRBV28
abundance: many
d_gene: -
j_gene: TRBJ2-6

CDR3aa: CASSQGPEGLAVNEQFF
CDR3nt: TGTGCCAGCAGCCAAGGCCCAGAGGGACTAGCAGTTAATGAGCAGTTCTTC
v_gene: TRBV14
abundance: -
d_gene: TRBD2
j_gene: TRBJ2-1

CDR3aa: CASSGVNTEAFF
CDR3nt: TGTGCCAGCAGTGGCGTGAACACTGAAGCTTTCTTT
v_gene: TRBV6-1
abundance: many
d_gene: -
j_gene: TRBJ1-1

CDR3aa: CSARAGVPNEQFF
CDR3nt: TGCAGTGCTAGGGCGGGAGTCCCCAATGAGCAGTTCTTC
v_gene: TRBV20-1
abundance: -
d_gene: TRBD2
j_gene: TRBJ2-1

CDR3aa: CASNPRGTRRLDEQFF
CDR3nt: TGTGCCAGTAACCCAAGAGGGACTAGGAGGTTGGATGAGCAGTTCTTC
v_gene: TRBV19
abundance: -
d_gene: TRBD2
j_gene: TRBJ2-1

CDR3aa: CASSVLAGEITGELFF
CDR3nt: TGTGCCAGCAGCGTACTAGCGGGAGAAATCACCGGGGAGCTGTTTTTT
v_gene: TRBV9
abundance: -
d_gene: TRBD2
j_gene: TRBJ2-2

CDR3aa: CASSEPSRRKLFF
CDR3nt: TGTGCCAGCAGTGAACCTTCAAGGAGAAAACTGTTTTTT
v_gene: TRBV6-1
abundance: many
d_gene: -
j_gene: TRBJ1-4

CDR3aa: CARKTGRTEAFF
CDR3nt: TGTGCCCGCAAGACAGGGCGCACTGAAGCTTTCTTT
v_gene: TRBV30
abundance: -
d_gene: TRBD1
j_gene: TRBJ1-1

CDR3aa: CASSQEWLGGRYEHYF
CDR3nt: TGCGCCAGCAGCCAAGAGTGGCTAGGAGGACGCTACGAGCATTACTTC
v_gene: TRBV4-3
abundance: -
d_gene: -
j_gene: TRBJ2-7

CDR3aa: CASVSTGSTEAFF
CDR3nt: TGTGCCAGCGTTTCTACAGGGAGCACTGAAGCTTTCTTT
v_gene: TRBV6-2/TRBV6-3
abundance: -
d_gene: -
j_gene: TRBJ1-1

CDR3aa: CASSSRSGTASTDTQYF
CDR3nt: TGCGCCAGCAGTTCTCGCTCGGGGACAGCTAGCACAGATACGCAGTATTTT
v_gene: TRBV5-1
abundance: few
d_gene: TRBD1
j_gene: TRBJ2-3

CDR3aa: CASRATISGGDGYTF
CDR3nt: TGCGCCAGCAGGGCGACGATTTCAGGGGGCGATGGCTACACCTTC
v_gene: TRBV4-3
abundance: few
d_gene: TRBD1
j_gene: TRBJ1-2

CDR3aa: CASSQAAGQGLREQYF
CDR3nt: TGCGCCAGCAGCCAAGCAGCGGGACAGGGCTTGCGGGAGCAGTACTTC
v_gene: TRBV4-3
abundance: -
d_gene: TRBD1
j_gene: TRBJ2-7

CDR3aa: CASTGQYSPLHF
CDR3nt: TGTGCCAGTACGGGGCAGTATTCACCCCTCCACTTT
v_gene: TRBV19
abundance: -
d_gene: -
j_gene: TRBJ1-6

CDR3aa: CASRRTSSPEQFF
CDR3nt: TGTGCCAGCAGGAGGACTAGCAGTCCTGAGCAGTTCTTC
v_gene: TRBV2
abundance: few
d_gene: TRBD2
j_gene: TRBJ2-1

CDR3aa: CASSPSSGGAETQYF
CDR3nt: TGTGCCAGCAGCCCCTCTTCGGGAGGAGCAGAGACCCAGTACTTC
v_gene: TRBV12-3/TRBV12-4
abundance: many
d_gene: TRBD2
j_gene: TRBJ2-5

CDR3aa: CASSLGGYTGELFF
CDR3nt: TGTGCCAGCAGCTTAGGGGGGTACACCGGGGAGCTGTTTTTT
v_gene: TRBV7-2
abundance: many
d_gene: -
j_gene: TRBJ2-2

CDR3aa: CASTLTGLGLYEQYF
CDR3nt: TGTGCCAGCACCTTGACAGGGTTGGGCCTATACGAGCAGTACTTC
v_gene: TRBV27
abundance: many
d_gene: TRBD1
j_gene: TRBJ2-7

CDR3aa: CASSSTSRTQYF
CDR3nt: TGTGCCAGCAGCTCGACTAGCCGGACGCAGTATTTT
v_gene: TRBV7-3
abundance: few
d_gene: TRBD2
j_gene: TRBJ2-3

CDR3aa: CASSLQGPLSYNEQIF
CDR3nt: TGTGCCAGCAGCTTACAAGGACCCCTCTCCTACAATGAGCAGATCTTC
v_gene: TRBV7-9
abundance: -
d_gene: -
j_gene: TRBJ2-1

CDR3aa: CATSERGSTEAFF
CDR3nt: TGTGCCACCAGTGAACGTGGGAGCACTGAAGCTTTCTTT
v_gene: TRBV24-1
abundance: many
d_gene: -
j_gene: TRBJ1-1

CDR3aa: CSVEEWATDTSTDTQYF
CDR3nt: TGCAGCGTTGAAGAGTGGGCCACAGATACTAGCACAGATACGCAGTATTTT
v_gene: TRBV29-1
abundance: -
d_gene: -
j_gene: TRBJ2-3

CDR3aa: CASSQKEGGHNEQFF
CDR3nt: TGTGCCAGCTCGCAAAAGGAAGGGGGTCACAATGAGCAGTTCTTC
v_gene: TRBV18
abundance: few
d_gene: -
j_gene: TRBJ2-1

CDR3aa: CASSQDFDPRDGAFF
CDR3nt: TGCGCCAGCAGCCAAGATTTCGACCCGCGCGATGGAGCTTTCTTT
v_gene: TRBV4-1
abundance: many
d_gene: -
j_gene: TRBJ1-1

CDR3aa: CASSGTREQYF
CDR3nt: TGTGCCAGCAGTGGGACCAGGGAGCAGTACTTC
v_gene: TRBV6-2/TRBV6-3
abundance: -
d_gene: -
j_gene: TRBJ2-7

CDR3aa: CASSPFSGRATDTQYF
CDR3nt: TGTGCCAGCAGCCCCTTTAGTGGGAGGGCCACAGATACGCAGTATTTT
v_gene: TRBV7-8
abundance: -
d_gene: TRBD2
j_gene: TRBJ2-3

CDR3aa: CASSPETGEDTEAFF
CDR3nt: TGTGCCAGCAGCCCAGAGACAGGGGAGGACACTGAAGCTTTCTTT
v_gene: TRBV4-2
abundance: -
d_gene: TRBD1
j_gene: TRBJ1-1

CDR3aa: CATSESAGEIALYNSPLHF
CDR3nt: TGTGCCACCAGTGAGTCGGCAGGGGAAATCGCTTTGTATAATTCACCCCTCCACTTT
v_gene: TRBV24-1
abundance: -
d_gene: -
j_gene: TRBJ1-6

CDR3aa: CASQNRAHGETQYF
CDR3nt: TGTGCCAGCCAAAACAGGGCCCACGGAGAGACCCAGTACTTC
v_gene: TRBV28
abundance: few
d_gene: -
j_gene: TRBJ2-5

CDR3aa: CASSLGGLDETYF
CDR3nt: TGTGCCAGCAGCTTAGGAGGACTGGACGAGACGTACTTC
v_gene: TRBV7-2
abundance: -
d_gene: -
j_gene: TRBJ2-7

CDR3aa: CASILLAQSTDTQYF
CDR3nt: TGTGCCAGCATACTACTAGCGCAAAGCACAGATACGCAGTATTTT
v_gene: TRBV7-2
abundance: -
d_gene: TRBD2
j_gene: TRBJ2-3

CDR3aa: CASSSAGGDYEQYF
CDR3nt: TGTGCCAGCAGCTCAGCGGGAGGGGACTACGAGCAGTACTTC
v_gene: TRBV7-2
abundance: -
d_gene: TRBD2
j_gene: TRBJ2-7

CDR3aa: CSAVGLAGSTDTQYF
CDR3nt: TGCAGTGCTGTGGGACTAGCGGGGAGCACAGATACGCAGTATTTT
v_gene: TRBV20-1
abundance: once
d_gene: TRBD2
j_gene: TRBJ2-3

CDR3aa: CASSLASGFLGEQFF
CDR3nt: TGCGCCAGCAGCTTGGCCTCGGGATTCTTGGGAGAGCAGTTCTTC
v_gene: TRBV5-1
abundance: many
d_gene: -
j_gene: TRBJ2-1

CDR3aa: CASSLIAPQETQYF
CDR3nt: TGCGCCAGCAGCTTGATAGCGCCCCAAGAGACCCAGTACTTC
v_gene: TRBV5-1
abundance: -
d_gene: -
j_gene: TRBJ2-5

CDR3aa: CSARGQTYNYGYTF
CDR3nt: TGCAGTGCTAGAGGACAGACCTATAACTATGGCTACACCTTC
v_gene: TRBV20-1
abundance: -
d_gene: -
j_gene: TRBJ1-2

CDR3aa: CASSEVTGGENEQFF
CDR3nt: TGTGCCAGCAGTGAAGTAACAGGGGGCGAGAATGAGCAGTTCTTC
v_gene: TRBV6-1
abundance: few
d_gene: TRBD1
j_gene: TRBJ2-1

CDR3aa: CASSRDLGMRAFF
CDR3nt: TGTGCCAGCAGTCGAGACTTAGGGATGAGGGCTTTCTTT
v_gene: TRBV12-3/TRBV12-4
abundance: many
d_gene: -
j_gene: TRBJ1-1